This TCR beta chain was identified in a study of shared clonotypes between healthy human individuals. Across the study: Each donor's CD8 memory used one plate, CD8 naive two, each CD4 subset three.

Replicate PCRs run on sorted subsets employed 200 to 250 ng DNA, approximately 30,000 T cell genomes. TCRdb's copy holds only in-frame clones and misses some; the assay was immunoSEQ multiplex PCR. The sample lists some 2,000,000 clones, approximately 95% occurring once. Germline V gives CDR1 SGHAT, CDR2 FQNNGV. V lost 6 bases to trimming and J lost 1 base; unmatched junction nucleotides: 8. The CDR3 totals 15 residues. Points from the study as a whole: Roughly 5% of naive CD4 clonotypes were common to a few donors.

Concerning this clone itself: Its antigen is undetermined.

Sequencing used naive CD4+ T cells sorted from blood. The subset was: CD45RA+ positively selected. The receptor was isolated from a man between 18 and 29 years old in good health. The rearrangement uses TRBV11-2 and TRBJ2-7; 8 bases are shared with TRBD1. CDR3 loop: CASRERTGGSYEQYF. The DNA of the CDR3 is TGTGCCAGCAGGGAAAGAACAGGGGGATCCTACGAGCAGTACTTC. Filled out from reference TRBV11-2 and TRBJ2-7, the complete variable domain reads EAGVAQSPRYKIIEKRQSVAFWCNPISGHATLYWYQQILGQGPKLLIQFQNNGVVDDSQLPKDRFSAERLKGVDSTLKIQPAKLEDSAVYLCASRERTGGSYEQYFGPGTRLTVT.